The entry that follows covers one TCR beta chain sequence. Its antigen remains unidentified. The CDR3 sequence is 14 residues long. Germline CDR1 reads LGHNT; CDR2 reads FRNRAP. Trimming took 5 bases from V and 0 from J, leaving 9 bases between them. This sample was included in a study of shared clonotypes between healthy human individuals. Whole-study findings and limits: Memory subsets generally showed lower estimated richness than naive subsets.

This table comes from immunoSEQ multiplex PCR, and its TCRdb copy is limited to in-frame clones, with some not included. Here the sample spans about 2 million clones, approximately 95% being singletons. Sequencing was performed on naive CD4+ T cells sorted from blood. Subset specified: CD45RA+ positively selected. This TCR derives from a man in his late teens or twenties in good health. V is TRBV12-5 and J is TRBJ2-3; D gene uncertain. The chain's CDR3 is CASGKSASTDTQYF. CDR3 nucleotide sequence: TGTGCTAGTGGTAAAAGCGCGAGCACAGATACGCAGTATTTT.